This TCR beta chain stems from a study of blood T cell repertoires in COVID-19 (dated by TCRdb to the early 2020s). For context, the study as a whole: Samples covering the acute and convalescent phases of COVID-19 were provided by collaborators in the United States, Italy and Spain. Nearly every sample came with metadata listing a de-identified subject ID, COVID-19 status, age in years and sex. Samples were obtained from the ongoing ImmuneRACE study (first 160 participants) and from 1,254 subjects provided by 6 global collaborators. The dataset comprised deeply sampled blood TCRbeta repertoires from subjects exposed to, actively infected with, or recovered from COVID-19. Where available, HLA class I and class II types were taken from metadata supplied by the sample provider and were not determined by assay-based typing. A freely available public database, intended as a resource for researchers studying the immune response to SARS-CoV-2, is where the repertoires were released. The material from the prospective study consisted of cDNA or gDNA derived from T cells, B-cell-depleted T cells, or PBMCs.

Results the study describes overall, beyond this receptor: Clinical and demographic metadata were provided uncurated, with the amount varying by source and participant.

Enrolling through a virtual design, the prospective study's participants ranged in age from roughly 18 to 90 years and lived across roughly 23 United States geographic areas. To assign participants to cohorts, the prospective study relied on clinical history that participants themselves reported in a screening survey and a study questionnaire. Recovered participants in ImmuneRACE Cohort 3 were defined as having two consecutive negative NP/OP PCR tests, clearance from a healthcare professional, or resolution of symptoms. In the prospective study, mobile phlebotomists collected whole blood, serum and a nasopharyngeal or oropharyngeal swab from each participant. Additional blood draws and questionnaires over an approximately 2-month period could optionally be provided by prospective study participants. Before DNA extraction, blood samples from the prospective study were shipped at room temperature or frozen.

Concerning this clone itself: It lacks a known antigen. One base away there is no much larger clone; base qualities are not given.

TCRbeta CDR3 regions were amplified from genomic DNA by means of the immunoSEQ Assay, a bias-controlled multiplex PCR. The study's processing was this. Nucleated cell counts per sample were estimated from amplification of reference gene primers within the assay. Sequence reads were collapsed and filtered to measure the absolute abundance of every unique TCRbeta CDR3 rearrangement. For each sample, productive Simpson clonality was calculated as the square root of Simpson's diversity index across productive rearrangements. TCRdb retrieved this table from immuneACCESS and kept in-frame rearrangements only. Not all clones are present; in checked studies, unresolved V genes account for under half, and no reason is known for the remainder. Clone size and V and J calls were adopted from that table, with D and trimming inferred from the DNA. Here the sample has about 160,000 clones; more than 75% occur a single time. Approximately 7% of the sample is held by the ten biggest clonotypes.

The material sequenced was PBMCs or T cells enriched from blood (not recorded which). This clonotype was obtained from a woman between 50 and 59 years old who had recovered from COVID-19.

The DNA is TGTGCCAGTAGTAGGGCGGCCAGGACAGTTGGGGGAAGGCTAAACAATGAGCAGTTCTTC. Its protein reads: CASSRAARTVGGRLNNEQFF. The sequence is built from TRBV19 and TRBJ2-1; TRBD1 is possibly the D segment (6 matching bases). The CDR1 and CDR2 encoded by the germline V gene (reference sequence) are LNHDA and SQIVND. The CDR3 runs 20 amino acids, cysteine and phenylalanine included. CDR3 DNA is the only sequence kept; it has 60 bases, read in frame from the first base. The trim is 4 bases for V and 5 bases for J, with a gap of 30 bases between the germline ends.